Here is one T cell receptor beta chain with its context. Its specific antigen is unknown. The record has no base qualities; no much larger clone is one base away. The CDR3 contains 17 residues, cysteine and phenylalanine counted. Just the 51-base CDR3 DNA is kept, in frame starting at base 1. According to the germline V gene, CDR1 reads SGHTS and CDR2 reads YDEGEE. Relative to germline, V is 0 bases shorter and J is 5 bases shorter, with 20 bases between their ends. Libraries were built with the immunoSEQ multiplex PCR assay. For the multiplex PCR, a mixture combining 60 forward primers for TCR Vbeta segments and 13 reverse primers for TCR Jbeta segments was used. The CDR3 region of rearranged TCR beta genes was amplified from genomic DNA with a multiplex PCR assay. The Illumina HiSeq System was used to sequence the amplified TCR beta libraries as 87-base-pair reads. Concerning the study's data processing: Across the 670 or so repertoires, a later analysis counted tens of millions of unique TCR beta chains, some 11 million of which were shared by at least two donors. A nearest-neighbor algorithm error-corrected the raw reads and collapsed the reads into unique sequences, merging closely related sequences to remove PCR and sequencing errors. V, D and J gene segments were assigned by aligning CDR3 sequences to IMGT reference sequences. For a sequence to be retained, a match of at least six nucleotides to both a V gene segment and a J gene segment was required. A rearrangement was called productive if the CDR3 had no stop codons and remained in frame with V and J, and every other rearrangement was called non-productive. CDR3 was defined by IMGT convention, running from the second conserved V-encoded cysteine to the conserved J-encoded phenylalanine. The earlier analysis of about 570 of the donors excluded any sequence lacking an unambiguous match to a single V gene segment. In an earlier analysis of 587 of the donors, V segments were called functional above 56.7% productive rearrangements and were called segregating when the between-donor standard deviation exceeded 5%. A statistical classification framework was developed to diagnose cytomegalovirus status using the catalog of TCR beta chain sequences. V and J gene assignment, in a later analysis, came from comparing TCR nucleotide sequences with IMGT/GENE-DB human TR gene sequences. A later analysis assigned CDR3 sequences and most-parsimonious VDJ recombination scenarios with the TCRdist pipeline. A later analysis defined each TCR beta chain by its CDR3 amino acid sequence plus V-gene family, and excluded reads lacking a unique V-gene family. To address suspected cross-contamination and a sequencing artifact, a later analysis removed approximately 600 highly shared, low-generation-probability nucleotide sequences. In a later analysis, a clonal expansion index was calculated for each public chain from normalized within-repertoire ranks of inferred template counts. Generation probabilities in a later analysis came from a VDJ recombination model fitted to out-of-frame rearrangements, and those results were checked against IGoR. A later analysis scored TCR-TCR, TCR-HLA and TCR-CMV co-occurrence with hypergeometric tests, applying a repertoire-size bias correction to TCR pairs. A later analysis estimated false discovery rates by permuting HLA or CMV assignments 20 times. In a later analysis, co-occurring TCRs were grouped using DBSCAN, and TCRdist sequence similarity was added for clustering within HLA-allele-positive subsets. Repertoires with fewer than 30,000 or more than 120,000 public chains, plus five repertoires with anomalous nucleotide sharing, were excluded from co-occurrence clustering. TCRdb holds this immuneACCESS table with in-frame rearrangements only. Some clones are missing; in checked studies, unresolved V genes explain under half, and the rest has no known cause. That table supplies the V and J calls and clone size; D and trimming were determined from the DNA. The sample profile shows about 160,000 clones; approximately 80% of them were found once. Around 6.5% of the sample comes from the top ten.

The sample is drawn from a study of cytomegalovirus exposure and HLA in healthy donors (dated by TCRdb to 2016 to 2017). About the full investigation: According to an earlier analysis of 550 to 700 of the donors, about 190 million T cells yielded over 90 million unique TCR beta sequences and 276 Gb of sequence data. In an earlier analysis of 587 of the donors, high-throughput TCR beta sequencing was used to judge whether each TCR beta V gene segment behaved as functional or pseudogenic. Roughly five DR-DQ haplotypes were handled as single units for association and clustering, since linkage in the cohort was strong. A separate validation cohort of some 130 different subjects was used in addition to the roughly 640-subject first cohort. The genetic ancestry cluster associated with self-reported Caucasian donors included 81% of the 398 genotyped donors. A later analysis re-examined previously published TCR beta repertoires from hundreds of donors and added high-resolution HLA genotyping to investigate patterns of TCR occurrence. The later analysis used no new phenotypic data to find candidate immune exposures, relying instead on TCR beta sequences and their occurrence across donors. Among some 400 genotyped donors of the cohort, an average of around 250,000 unique TCR beta nucleotide sequences was sequenced per donor, of which roughly 17% were non-productive. The number of typed donors differed by locus: about 620-640 for A, B, C, DRB1 and DQB1; about 520 for DQA1; fewer than 610 for DPA1; and around 450 for DPB1. The aim of the study was to test whether cataloging public T cell receptors could identify signatures of past pathogen exposure. The study used immunosequencing to profile the T cell repertoires of several hundred subjects and linked those repertoires to cytomegalovirus serostatus. In a later genetic analysis, genome-wide SNP genotypes for about 55% of the roughly 700 donors were used, and that subset was treated as a discovery cohort. All discovery cohort repertoires had been generated on a single sequencing platform. Donor age, sex, ethnicity and CMV serostatus were collected together with the repertoire data. To predict cytomegalovirus infection status, the study brought together high-throughput TCR immunosequencing, statistical association of individual TCRs with disease status, and machine learning. Class I and class II HLA loci were covered by the typing at four-digit resolution. An early release covering some 640 HLA-typed donors comprised around 300 gigabases of sequencing data and around 85 million unique TCR sequences. The paper's findings and limits, for the study overall: Cytomegalovirus status was reported to be diagnosed by the classifier with high specificity and sensitivity in both the original and validation cohorts. The authors suggested that the approach could potentially be extended to other disease states and immunological phenotypes. Roughly 17 rarely observed V segments, including chromosome 9 orphons, were excluded from the earlier analysis of some 590 of the donors because counts were too low. Because the 87-base-pair reads could not distinguish some IMGT-functional V segments, including TRBV6-2 and TRBV6-3, those segments were excluded. Assigning TCR associations to individual alleles was difficult when HLA alleles, especially DR and DQ, strongly co-occurred. A later analysis reported that several top co-occurrence clusters appeared linked to parvovirus B19, influenza, CMV and Epstein-Barr virus. Compared with equally common non-associated chains, HLA-associated TCR beta chains in a later analysis were more clonally expanded and had lower generation probabilities. An association between a missense DCLRE1C variant and V-gene and J-gene trimming of TCR beta chains was found in a later genetic analysis and replicated in an independent cohort. At a false discovery rate of 0.05, a later analysis linked under 20,000 TCR beta sequences to specific HLA alleles. In an earlier analysis of more than 500 of the donors, most TCR beta V segments appeared in productive rearrangements about 90% or about 30% of the time, broadly matching IMGT annotations. A few of the identified cytomegalovirus-associated TCR beta chains were confirmed in vitro to be specific for cytomegalovirus antigens. Most CMV-associated TCR beta chains appeared to be HLA-restricted in a later analysis, and the HLA associations seemed to be driven largely by CMV exposure. Sequencing depth was assumed to be roughly uniform across donors in the presence/absence analyses, though that assumption may not hold. Immune exposure information for the cohort was limited to CMV serostatus. Correlated functional status among segregating V segments might reflect linkage disequilibrium, but an unknown experimental factor could not be ruled out. A further reported finding was that TCR beta sequences accurately predicted the HLA-A and HLA-B alleles for most subjects in the first cohort. HLA typing was unavailable for some donors at each locus, so association tests used only the typed subset. A later genetic analysis reported fewer N-insertions in productive TCRs among donors in an Asian-associated ancestry cluster than the approximately 670-donor mean. Most TCR sequences were seen in very few donors, while some public TCRs were found in many individuals. The cohort was sequenced for TCR beta chains only, and without alpha or paired-chain data the features that could be detected were limited. A later analysis found that TCR association rates varied across HLA loci, with DRB1 alleles showing the most associated TCRs and HLA-C alleles the fewest. The sequencing pipeline was judged likely to have produced a cluster of highly shared sequence variants as a technical artifact. A total of 164 TCR beta chains were listed by the study as associated with cytomegalovirus.

The cohort was made up of roughly 670 healthy bone marrow donors. All cohort members were sampled while nominally healthy, although unrecorded immune exposures were likely present. The donor tested CMV seropositive and was one of the 289 seropositive cohort members. A peripheral blood sample was provided by each donor, and peripheral blood mononuclear cells were used for TCR beta sequencing. The Qiagen DNeasy Blood Extraction Kit was used to extract genomic DNA from the blood cell samples. The chain joins TRBV5-8 to TRBJ2-5, with no D gene named confidently. The material sequenced was PBMCs. This TCR came from a male donor in good health and CMV-seropositive. The CDR3 has the sequence CASSLEARLLARETQYF. The base sequence is TGTGCCAGCAGCTTGGAGGCCCGTCTTTTAGCAAGGGAGACCCAGTACTTC.